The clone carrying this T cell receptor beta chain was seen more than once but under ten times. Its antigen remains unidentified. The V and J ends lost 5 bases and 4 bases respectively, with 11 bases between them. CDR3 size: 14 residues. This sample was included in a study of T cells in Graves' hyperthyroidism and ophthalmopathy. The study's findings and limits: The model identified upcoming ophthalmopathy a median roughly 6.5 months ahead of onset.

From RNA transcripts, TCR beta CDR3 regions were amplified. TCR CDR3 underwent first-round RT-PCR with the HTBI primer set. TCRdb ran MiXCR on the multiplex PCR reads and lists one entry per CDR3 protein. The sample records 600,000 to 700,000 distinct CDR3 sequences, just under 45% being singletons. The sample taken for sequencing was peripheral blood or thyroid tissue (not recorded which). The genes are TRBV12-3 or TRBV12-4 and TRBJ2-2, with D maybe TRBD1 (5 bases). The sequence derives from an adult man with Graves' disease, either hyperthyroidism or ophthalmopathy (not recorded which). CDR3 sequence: CASSHLTVTGELFF. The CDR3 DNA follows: TGTGCCAGCAGTCACCTGACAGTCACCGGGGAGCTGTTTTTT.